A selection of T cell receptor beta chains follows, all from one sample in a study of T cell responses to AZD1222 COVID-19 vaccine. Measured with immunoSEQ multiplex PCR; TCRdb has only the in-frame clones, and not every one. The data contain 100,000 or so clones, 90% of them singletons. The sample here was peripheral blood, taken on day 0 of AZD1222 vaccination. These receptors were obtained from an adult in good health. CDR3s include the opening cysteine and the closing phenylalanine or tryptophan. A D gene is named only where the DNA matches it firmly. Rows may omit the clone size; those that give it use once, few, many or a size class.

V: TRBV5-1
J: TRBJ2-1
D: TRBD2
size: -
DNA: TGCGCCAGCAGCCCCGAGGGACTAGCGGGGGGCCACTCGACCTACAATGAGCAGTTCTTC
CDR3: CASSPEGLAGGHSTYNEQFF

V: TRBV2
J: TRBJ2-3
D: -
size: -
DNA: TGTGCCAGCAGTGAAGCCCCGGGACCACAAACGCAGTATTTT
CDR3: CASSEAPGPQTQYF

V: TRBV7-2
J: TRBJ1-2
D: -
size: -
DNA: TGTGCCAGCAGCTTCCGGGAACTCGGTGGCTACACCTTC
CDR3: CASSFRELGGYTF

V: TRBV18
J: TRBJ1-6
D: TRBD1
size: -
DNA: TGTGCCAGCTCACCAGAGGGACAGGGTTCACCCCTCCACTTT
CDR3: CASSPEGQGSPLHF

V: TRBV19
J: TRBJ1-3
D: -
size: -
DNA: TGTGCCACCTCCTTAGAACGACAGTCTCCTGGAAACACCATATATTTT
CDR3: CATSLERQSPGNTIYF

V: TRBV7-2
J: TRBJ2-5
D: -
size: -
DNA: TGTGCCAGCAGCTTACAAGGGAGTAAGGAGACCCAGTACTTC
CDR3: CASSLQGSKETQYF

V: TRBV5-6
J: TRBJ1-1
D: -
size: -
DNA: TGTGCCAGCAGCTTGGCCAGGGGAGTCACTGAAGCTTTCTTT
CDR3: CASSLARGVTEAFF

V: TRBV5-1
J: TRBJ2-6
D: TRBD1
size: -
DNA: TGCGCCAGCAGCTTAATAACAGGGGCTGGGGCCAACGTCCTGACTTTC
CDR3: CASSLITGAGANVLTF

V: TRBV3-1/TRBV3-2
J: TRBJ1-1
D: -
size: -
DNA: TGTGCCAGCAGCCAAGCAAGCCGGAATCTAGGAACTGAAGCTTTCTTT
CDR3: CASSQASRNLGTEAFF

V: TRBV5-8
J: TRBJ1-4
D: TRBD1
size: -
DNA: TGTGCCAGCAGCTTTTCCCAGGGGGCGTTGAAACTGTTTTTT
CDR3: CASSFSQGALKLFF

V: TRBV5-8
J: TRBJ1-3
D: -
size: -
DNA: TGTGCCAGCAGCCAGGACCTCTCTGGAAACACCATATATTTT
CDR3: CASSQDLSGNTIYF

V: TRBV21-1
J: TRBJ2-5
D: -
size: -
DNA: TGTGCCAGCAGCCTTCGACTAGCGGGCGTACGGGAGACCCAGTACTTC
CDR3: CASSLRLAGVRETQYF

V: TRBV6-1
J: TRBJ1-1
D: -
size: -
DNA: TGTGCCAGCAGTGAAGTCGGGGTCCCGAACACTGAAGCTTTCTTT
CDR3: CASSEVGVPNTEAFF

V: TRBV5-1
J: TRBJ1-2
D: TRBD1
size: -
DNA: TGCGCCAGCAGCTTGGACAGGGGGACTACTAACTATGGCTACACCTTC
CDR3: CASSLDRGTTNYGYTF

V: TRBV10-3
J: TRBJ1-4
D: TRBD1
size: -
DNA: TGTGCCATCAGTGCCCACACAGGGGAGCGTGAAGAAAAACTGTTTTTT
CDR3: CAISAHTGEREEKLFF

V: TRBV5-6
J: TRBJ2-3
D: -
size: once
DNA: TGTGCCAGCAGCAAGGTGGGAGGAGATACGCAGTATTTT
CDR3: CASSKVGGDTQYF

V: TRBV28
J: TRBJ2-7
D: -
size: -
DNA: TGTGCCAGCAGGCCCCCGGAATTATACGAGCAGTACTTC
CDR3: CASRPPELYEQYF

V: TRBV18
J: TRBJ2-1
D: -
size: -
DNA: TGTGCCAGCTCACTCAGACAGGACAGTGAGCAGTTCTTC
CDR3: CASSLRQDSEQFF

V: TRBV10-3
J: TRBJ2-1
D: -
size: -
DNA: TGTGCCATCAGTGGAGAGGATGAGCAGTTCTTC
CDR3: CAISGEDEQFF

V: TRBV7-2
J: TRBJ2-1
D: -
size: -
DNA: TGTGCCAGCAGCTTCGGGGGTGAGCAGTTCTTC
CDR3: CASSFGGEQFF

V: TRBV20-1
J: TRBJ1-4
D: -
size: -
DNA: TGCAGTGCTAGTGCCGCGGCGGAAAAACTGTTTTTT
CDR3: CSASAAAEKLFF

V: TRBV13
J: TRBJ2-6
D: -
size: -
DNA: TGTGCCAGCAGCGCCCAGGGCTCTGGGGCCAACGTCCTGACTTTC
CDR3: CASSAQGSGANVLTF

V: TRBV4-2
J: TRBJ1-2
D: -
size: -
DNA: TGTGCCAGCAGCCAAGAAGGCGGGGGACAAGGGGACTATGGCTACACCTTC
CDR3: CASSQEGGGQGDYGYTF

V: TRBV7-9
J: TRBJ1-3
D: -
size: -
DNA: TGTGCCAGCAGCTTAACGAGCTCTGGAAACACCATATATTTT
CDR3: CASSLTSSGNTIYF

V: TRBV28
J: TRBJ1-1
D: -
size: -
DNA: TGTGCCGGCGGAAGGGACACTGAAGCTTTCTTT
CDR3: CAGGRDTEAFF

V: TRBV10-3
J: TRBJ2-3
D: TRBD2
size: -
DNA: TGTGCCATCGCGAGACTAGCGGGGGGATCGGATACGCAGTATTTT
CDR3: CAIARLAGGSDTQYF

V: TRBV4-1
J: TRBJ1-1
D: -
size: -
DNA: TGCGCCAGCAGTCCTAGACCCAATGAGGGCGGGATGAACACTGAAGCTTTCTTT
CDR3: CASSPRPNEGGMNTEAFF

V: TRBV30
J: TRBJ2-3
D: TRBD2
size: -
DNA: TGTGCCTGGTCCTCAAGGGGACTAGGGACAGATACGCAGTATTTT
CDR3: CAWSSRGLGTDTQYF

V: TRBV7-9
J: TRBJ2-1
D: TRBD2
size: -
DNA: TGTGCCAGCAGCCCAAGGGCTAGCGGGGGGGCTAGGTCCTACAATGAGCAGTTCTTC
CDR3: CASSPRASGGARSYNEQFF

V: TRBV11-2
J: TRBJ1-2
D: -
size: -
DNA: TGTGCCAGCAGCTTATTTAGGGCGCCTGGCTACACCTTC
CDR3: CASSLFRAPGYTF

V: TRBV12-3/TRBV12-4
J: TRBJ1-5
D: -
size: -
DNA: TGTGCCAGCAGTTTTAGCAATCAGCCCCAGCATTTT
CDR3: CASSFSNQPQHF

V: TRBV28
J: TRBJ2-2
D: TRBD2
size: -
DNA: TGTGCCAGCAGTTCGGGGGGGGCACCGAACACCGGGGAGCTGTTTTTT
CDR3: CASSSGGAPNTGELFF

V: TRBV28
J: TRBJ1-4
D: -
size: -
DNA: TGTGCCAGCAGTTTATGGTCGGGGGGATCGAATGAAAAACTGTTTTTT
CDR3: CASSLWSGGSNEKLFF

V: TRBV27
J: TRBJ2-5
D: -
size: once
DNA: TGTGCCAGTTCCCCTAGGGGGGGAGAAGAGACCCAGTACTTC
CDR3: CASSPRGGEETQYF

V: TRBV4-1
J: TRBJ1-1
D: -
size: -
DNA: TGCGCCAGCAGCCAAGGGCCGAACACTGAAGCTTTCTTT
CDR3: CASSQGPNTEAFF

V: TRBV2
J: TRBJ1-2
D: -
size: -
DNA: TGTGCCAGCAGTGAAGAACAGGGCTACTATGGCTACACCTTC
CDR3: CASSEEQGYYGYTF

V: TRBV3-1/TRBV3-2
J: TRBJ2-7
D: -
size: -
DNA: TGTGCCAGCAGCCAGATGCTGGACTCCTACGAGCAGTACTTC
CDR3: CASSQMLDSYEQYF

V: TRBV3-1/TRBV3-2
J: TRBJ2-5
D: -
size: -
DNA: TGTGCCAGCAGTAGAAATCCGGGTCTAGAGACCCAGTACTTC
CDR3: CASSRNPGLETQYF

V: TRBV2
J: TRBJ2-7
D: -
size: -
DNA: TGTGCCAGCAGTGAAGGTCACAGCTACGAGCAGTACTTC
CDR3: CASSEGHSYEQYF

V: TRBV19
J: TRBJ1-1
D: -
size: -
DNA: TGTGCCACCGGTCCCAGGGACACTGAAGCTTTCTTT
CDR3: CATGPRDTEAFF

V: TRBV28
J: TRBJ1-2
D: TRBD1
size: -
DNA: TGTGCCAGCAGTTTAGTCGTCGACAGGGAGGTCTCTGGCTACACCTTC
CDR3: CASSLVVDREVSGYTF

V: TRBV19
J: TRBJ1-1
D: -
size: -
DNA: TGTGCCAGTACCAACCGGCGGGGGCGCGGGGCTTTCTTT
CDR3: CASTNRRGRGAFF